Presented here are 2 T cell receptor beta chains from one specimen sequenced in a study of blood T cell repertoires in COVID-19 (dated by TCRdb to about 2020). Library construction relied on the immunoSEQ multiplex PCR assay. TCRdb retrieved this table from immuneACCESS and kept in-frame rearrangements only. Not all clones are present; in checked studies, unresolved V genes account for under half, and no reason is known for the remainder. This sample has roughly 160,000 clones in its table, and less than 85% of those were observed once. The ten largest clones take up 3% of the sample. Sequences were obtained from peripheral blood. Receptors were obtained from a woman aged 80 or older with acute or convalescent COVID-19.

V is TRBV19 and J is TRBJ2-2, with D possibly being TRBD1 (7 bases). V shed 4 bases and J shed 2 bases, with 23 bases lying between them. The CDR3 is made up of 19 amino acids. Germline lookup yields CDR1 LNHDA and CDR2 SQIVND (reference sequence). The CDR3 protein is CASSRDSFSGTANTGELFF. The CDR3 DNA reads as TGTGCCAGTAGTAGGGACAGCTTTTCCGGGACTGCAAACACCGGGGAGCTGTTTTTT.

The chain couples TRBV27 to TRBJ2-3, with 7 positions matching TRBD2. Trimming cost V 3 bases and J 4 bases; bases outside gene matches: 7. Germline V gene data show CDR1 as MNHEY and CDR2 as SMNVEV (reference sequence). The CDR3 contains 15 residues. This CDR3 is CASSFVAGGADTQYF. In DNA form, the CDR3 reads TGTGCCAGCAGTTTCGTAGCGGGTGGGGCAGATACGCAGTATTTT.